Sequencing of this T cell receptor (beta chain) was carried out in a study of T cells in Graves' hyperthyroidism and ophthalmopathy. Overall study: Peripheral blood was secured at the point of initial diagnosis, before any treatment.

From RNA transcripts, TCR beta CDR3 regions were amplified. HTBI primers were employed in a first-round RT-PCR of the TCR CDR3. One entry per CDR3 protein, called by TCRdb with MiXCR from the multiplex PCR reads. Of 600,000 or so distinct CDR3 sequences in the sample, 15% to 20% were seen once. The CDR3 consists of 13 residues. The ends lost 7 bases at V and 1 base at J; junction bases unmatched: 3. Germline-derived CDR1 and CDR2 are SNHLY and FYNNEI. Each patient was aged 18 to 65 and had newly diagnosed hyperthyroidism of under 2 months' duration. This clonotype came up a few times. The specimen was blood. The receptor was isolated from a woman aged 30 to 39 with Graves' hyperthyroidism. The rearrangement uses TRBV2 and TRBJ1-1; 7 positions match TRBD1. DNA for the CDR3: TGTGCCAGCACGGGACAGCAGAACACTGAAGCTTTCTTT. As protein: CASTGQQNTEAFF. Filled out from reference TRBV2 and TRBJ1-1, the complete variable domain reads EPEVTQTPSHQVTQMGQEVILRCVPISNHLYFYWYRQILGQKVEFLVSFYNNEISEKSEIFDDQFSVERPDGSNFTLKIRSTKLEDSAMYFCASTGQQNTEAFFGQGTRLTVV.